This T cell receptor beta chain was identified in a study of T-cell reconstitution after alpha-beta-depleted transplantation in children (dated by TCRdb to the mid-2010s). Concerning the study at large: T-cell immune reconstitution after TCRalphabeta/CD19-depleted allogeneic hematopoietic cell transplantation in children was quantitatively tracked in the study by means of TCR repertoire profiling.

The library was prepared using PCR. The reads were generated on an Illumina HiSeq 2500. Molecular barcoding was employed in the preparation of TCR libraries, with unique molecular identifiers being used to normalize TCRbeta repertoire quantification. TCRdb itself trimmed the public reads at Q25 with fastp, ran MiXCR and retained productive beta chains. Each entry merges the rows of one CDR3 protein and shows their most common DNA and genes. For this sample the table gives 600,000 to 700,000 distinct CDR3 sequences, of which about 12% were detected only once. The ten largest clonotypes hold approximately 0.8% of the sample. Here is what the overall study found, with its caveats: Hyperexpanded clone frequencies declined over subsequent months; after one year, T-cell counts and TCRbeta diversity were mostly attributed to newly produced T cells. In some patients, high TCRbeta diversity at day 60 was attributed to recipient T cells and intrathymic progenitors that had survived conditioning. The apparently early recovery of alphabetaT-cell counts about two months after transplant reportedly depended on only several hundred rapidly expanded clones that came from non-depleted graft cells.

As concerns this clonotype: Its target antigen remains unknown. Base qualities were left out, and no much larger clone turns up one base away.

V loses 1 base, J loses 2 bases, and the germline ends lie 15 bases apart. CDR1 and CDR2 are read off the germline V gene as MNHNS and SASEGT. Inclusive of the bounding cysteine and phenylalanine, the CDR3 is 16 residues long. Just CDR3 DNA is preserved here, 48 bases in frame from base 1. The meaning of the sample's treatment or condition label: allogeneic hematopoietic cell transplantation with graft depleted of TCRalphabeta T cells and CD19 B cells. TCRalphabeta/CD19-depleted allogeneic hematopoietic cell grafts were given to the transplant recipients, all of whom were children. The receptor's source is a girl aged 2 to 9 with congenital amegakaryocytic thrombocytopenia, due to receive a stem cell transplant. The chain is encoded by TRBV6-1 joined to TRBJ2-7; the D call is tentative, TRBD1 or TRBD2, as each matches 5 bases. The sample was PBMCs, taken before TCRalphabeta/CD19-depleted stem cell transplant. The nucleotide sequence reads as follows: TGTGCCAGCAGTGAAGGCTCGGGGCAGGGCACCTACGAGCAGTACTTC. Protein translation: CASSEGSGQGTYEQYF.